The next 18 T cell receptor beta chains were all read from a single sample in a study of blood T cell repertoires in COVID-19. This table comes from immunoSEQ multiplex PCR, and its TCRdb copy is limited to in-frame clones, with some not included. The sample carries 95,000 to 150,000 clones, approximately 71% recorded once. The sequencing sample was made of peripheral blood. The receptors come from a woman in her sixties or seventies with acute or convalescent COVID-19.

The chain carries TRBV7-8 and TRBJ2-1; maybe TRBD2 (6 bases). This CDR3 is built from 17 residues. From germline, CDR1 is SGHVS and CDR2 FQNEAQ. V shed 8 bases and J shed 0 bases, with 20 bases lying between them. The CDR3 is CASDRDSAFPSYNEQFF. The CDR3 DNA reads as TGTGCCAGCGACCGGGACTCCGCATTCCCCTCCTACAATGAGCAGTTCTTC. Full variable domain (remainder filled in from reference TRBV7-8 and TRBJ2-1): GAGVSQSPRYKVAKRGQDVALRCDPISGHVSLFWYQQALGQGPEFLTYFQNEAQLDKSGLPSDRFFAERPEGSVSTLKIQRTQQEDSAVYLCASDRDSAFPSYNEQFFGPGTRLTVL.

J is TRBJ1-5 and V is TRBV6-5; D perhaps matches TRBD1 (5 bases). V lost 4 bases to trimming and J lost 5 bases, with 12 bases between them. CDR3 length: 14 residues. The germline gives CDR1 MNHEY, CDR2 SVGAGI. The CDR3 sequence is CASSSRTQDQPQHF. The DNA of the CDR3 is TGTGCCAGCAGTTCCCGGACACAAGATCAGCCCCAGCATTTT.

The V gene is TRBV28, the J gene TRBJ1-5, with TRBD1 as a possible D gene (6 bases). From germline, CDR1 is MDHEN and CDR2 SYDVKM. The CDR3 runs to 15 residues. V was pared by 4 bases and J by 3 bases, with 13 bases between. The CDR3 protein is CASSSQGSLNQPQHF. In DNA form, the CDR3 reads TGTGCCAGCAGTTCACAGGGTTCTCTCAATCAGCCCCAGCATTTT.

This clone showed up just once. The gene calls are TRBV28 and TRBJ1-2, with 7 bases identical to TRBD1. Germline V gene sequence: CDR1 MDHEN, CDR2 SYDVKM. After removal of 5 bases from V and 8 bases from J, the junction contained 20 bases not matched to a gene. The CDR3 extends over 17 amino acids. The CDR3 here is CASSPIGGGSFRDGYTF. The CDR3 DNA reads TGTGCCAGCAGTCCCATAGGGGGCGGTTCCTTTCGCGACGGCTACACCTTC.

The chain employs TRBV18 and TRBJ1-2; D is perhaps TRBD1 (5 bases). The germline V and J ends were trimmed by 1 base and 6 bases, with 12 bases remaining between them. The CDR3 extends over 14 amino acids. From germline, CDR1 is KGHSH and CDR2 LQKENI. Here the CDR3 DNA reads TGTGCCAGCTCACCACTCCAGGGAGGAGATGGCTACACCTTC. Protein sequence: CASSPLQGGDGYTF.

The chain links TRBV19 to TRBJ2-1; 8 nucleotides agree with TRBD2. Trimming at V came to 2 bases and at J to 7 bases, leaving 7 bases not matched to a gene. The length of the CDR3 is 15 residues. The V gene's germline CDR1 is LNHDA and CDR2 SQIVND (reference sequence). CDR3 DNA: TGTGCCAGTAGTATAAAAGCGGGAGAAGAGAATGAGCAGTTCTTC. Translation: CASSIKAGEENEQFF.

The CDR3: CASSLWTSHNEQFF. CDR3 bases: TGTGCCAGCAGCTTATGGACTAGTCACAATGAGCAGTTCTTC. The chain links TRBV7-2 to TRBJ2-1; 7 nucleotides line up with TRBD2. V dropped 2 bases and J dropped 5; count of bases not matched to a gene: 3. The CDR3 totals 14 residues. Germline values: CDR1 SGHTA, CDR2 FQGNSA. The full variable domain, rest sourced from reference TRBV7-2 and TRBJ2-1, is GAGVSQSPSNKVTEKGKDVELRCDPISGHTALYWYRQSLGQGLEFLIYFQGNSAPDKSGLPSDRFSAERTGGSVSTLTIQRTQQEDSAVYLCASSLWTSHNEQFFGPGTRLTVL.

The J gene is TRBJ2-7, the V gene TRBV4-3, with D perhaps matching TRBD2 (5 bases). Germline V gene lookup returns CDR1 LGHNA and CDR2 YSLEER. Deletions cut 0 bases from V and 0 bases from J, with 9 bases between. The CDR3 has 15 amino acids. The CDR3 region has the DNA TGCGCCAGCAGCCAAGACGAGGGCAGCTCCTACGAGCAGTACTTC. The encoded protein is CASSQDEGSSYEQYF.

With regard to this clone: The limits of the CDR3 on the DNA are not certain, so only TCRdb's listed CDR3 is given. The rearrangement links TRBV28 to TRBJ2-7; the table names TRBD2, a call not compared with the DNA. Germline-derived CDR1 and CDR2 are MDHEN and SYDVKM. A total of 15 residues make up the CDR3, ends included. CDR3 sequence reads: CASSTSTLLSYEQYF.

J is TRBJ2-7 and V is TRBV5-1; 7 nucleotides match TRBD2. With 2 bases clipped from V and 2 bases from J, the junction kept 4 bases outside the gene matches. CDR3 length equals 14 residues. Germline V gene lookup returns CDR1 SGHRS and CDR2 YFSETQ. The CDR3 region has the DNA TGCGCCAGCAGCTTAGCGGGAAACACCTACGAGCAGTACTTC. Translated, it gives CASSLAGNTYEQYF. The complete variable domain, with remaining parts taken from reference TRBV5-1 and TRBJ2-7, reads KAGVTQTPRYLIKTRGQQVTLSCSPISGHRSVSWYQQTPGQGLQFLFEYFSETQRNKGNFPGRFSGRQFSNSRSEMNVSTLELGDSALYLCASSLAGNTYEQYFGPGTRLTVT.

This clone is classed as medium-sized. The chain joins TRBV6-5 to TRBJ1-2; 9 positions agree with TRBD1. The CDR3 spans 15 residues. Trimming removed 5 bases from V and 6 bases from J; junction bases left unmatched: 10. Germline CDR1 MNHEY, CDR2 SVGAGI. CDR3 DNA sequence: TGTGCCAGCAGTCAACCGGGACAGGGTGAGGATGGCTACACCTTC. Translating it yields CASSQPGQGEDGYTF.

The rearrangement joins TRBV4-3 to TRBJ2-2, with 9 positions matching TRBD2. This CDR3 region has 19 residues. With V trimmed by 3 bases and J by 5 bases, 16 bases remained unmatched. The V gene's germline CDR1 is LGHNA and CDR2 YSLEER. CDR3 sequence (DNA): TGCGCCAGCAGCCATCCCAATCTCAGAGCGGGGGGACCTACCGGGGAGCTGTTTTTT. Translation: CASSHPNLRAGGPTGELFF.

This chain links TRBV10-2 with TRBJ2-1; perhaps TRBD2 as D (7 bases). V lost 4 bases to trimming and J lost 0 bases, with 13 bases between them. Germline V gene lookup returns CDR1 WSHSY and CDR2 SAAADI. The CDR3 sequence is 16 residues long. The CDR3 is CASSVGGGSSYNEQFF. CDR3 DNA sequence: TGCGCCAGCAGTGTAGGGGGGGGCAGCTCCTACAATGAGCAGTTCTTC.

This chain uses TRBV14 with TRBJ1-6; D may be TRBD1 (6 bases). Germline CDR1 SGHDN, CDR2 FVKESK. V lost 3 bases and J 3 bases, leaving 6 bases between the germline ends. This CDR3 comprises 14 residues. The CDR3 region has the DNA TGTGCCAGCAGCCAGGGACACTATAATTCACCCCTCCACTTT. Amino acid sequence: CASSQGHYNSPLHF.

The chain has TRBV5-5 and TRBJ2-5, with 7 bases matching TRBD1. Germline-derived CDR1 and CDR2 are SGHKS and YYEKEE (reference sequence). The trim removed 4 bases at V and 7 bases at J, leaving 13 bases unmatched. This CDR3 is 15 amino acids long. In DNA form, the CDR3 reads TGTGCCAGCAGCCCCGGACAGGACGGGGTCAGGACCCAGTACTTC. This translates into CASSPGQDGVRTQYF.

The J gene is TRBJ1-6, the V gene TRBV29-1; possibly TRBD1 for D (5 bases). Trimming left V 6 bases short and J 6 bases short, with 15 bases between. Germline-derived CDR1 and CDR2 are SQVTM and ANQGSEA. The CDR3 runs 14 residues. The DNA for the CDR3 is TGCAGCGTCAGTCAGGGCGCCCGTAATTCACCCCTCCACTTT. Translated: CSVSQGARNSPLHF.

This chain uses TRBV10-3 with TRBJ1-4; D may be TRBD1 (5 bases). Germline lookup yields CDR1 ENHRY and CDR2 SYGVKD. This CDR3 is 13 amino acids long. Trimming took off 6 bases at V and 4 bases at J, with 9 bases between the two ends. CDR3: CAISPQGNEKLFF. Written as DNA, the CDR3 is TGTGCCATCAGCCCCCAGGGTAATGAAAAACTGTTTTTT.

This clone has just one count. The chain links TRBV4-3 to TRBJ1-3; maybe TRBD1 (6 bases). Trimming removed 2 bases from V and 4 bases from J, with 15 bases in between. CDR3 length: 16 residues. Germline loops: CDR1 LGHNA, CDR2 YSLEER. CDR3 nucleotide sequence: TGCGCCAGCAGCCAATTTAGGACAGTTGGGGGAAACACCATATATTTT. Translated, it gives CASSQFRTVGGNTIYF.